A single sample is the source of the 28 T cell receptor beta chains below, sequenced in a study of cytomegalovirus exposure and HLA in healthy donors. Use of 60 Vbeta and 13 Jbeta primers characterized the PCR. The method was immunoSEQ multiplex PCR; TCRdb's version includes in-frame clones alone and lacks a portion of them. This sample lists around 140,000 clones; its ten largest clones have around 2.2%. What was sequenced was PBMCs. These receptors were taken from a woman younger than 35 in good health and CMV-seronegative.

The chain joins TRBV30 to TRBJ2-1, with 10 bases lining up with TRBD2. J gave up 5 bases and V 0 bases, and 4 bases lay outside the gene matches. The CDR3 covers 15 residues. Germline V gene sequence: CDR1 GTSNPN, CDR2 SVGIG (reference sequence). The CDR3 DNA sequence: TGTGCCTGGAGTGTAGCGGGAGGGCCCGACAATGAGCAGTTCTTC. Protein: CAWSVAGGPDNEQFF.

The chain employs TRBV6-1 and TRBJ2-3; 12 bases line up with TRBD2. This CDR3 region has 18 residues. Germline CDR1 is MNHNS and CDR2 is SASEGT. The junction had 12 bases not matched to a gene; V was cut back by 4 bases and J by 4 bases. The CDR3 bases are TGTGCCAGCAGTGGGGAAGCGAAGACTAGCGGGGGTTCAGATACGCAGTATTTT. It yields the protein CASSGEAKTSGGSDTQYF.

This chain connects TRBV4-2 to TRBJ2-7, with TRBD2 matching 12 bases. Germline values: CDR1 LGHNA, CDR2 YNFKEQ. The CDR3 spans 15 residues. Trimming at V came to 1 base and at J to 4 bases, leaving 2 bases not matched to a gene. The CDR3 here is CASSQGTSGTYEQYF. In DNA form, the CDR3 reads TGTGCCAGCAGCCAAGGGACTAGCGGGACTTACGAGCAGTACTTC.

The CDR3 sequence: CASSPSAGNNEQFF. CDR3 in DNA: TGTGCCAGCTCCCCTAGCGCAGGAAACAATGAGCAGTTCTTC. This chain connects TRBV6-8 to TRBJ2-1, with D maybe TRBD2 (6 bases). Germline CDR1 is MNHGY and CDR2 is SAAAGT. V lost 8 bases to trimming and J lost 5 bases, with 16 bases between them. This CDR3 is 14 amino acids long.

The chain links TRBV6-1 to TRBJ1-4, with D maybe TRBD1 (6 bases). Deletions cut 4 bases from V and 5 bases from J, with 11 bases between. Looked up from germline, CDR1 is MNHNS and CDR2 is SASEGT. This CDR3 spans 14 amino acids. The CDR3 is CASSGQASNEKLFF. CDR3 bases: TGTGCCAGCAGTGGACAGGCATCGAATGAAAAACTGTTTTTT.

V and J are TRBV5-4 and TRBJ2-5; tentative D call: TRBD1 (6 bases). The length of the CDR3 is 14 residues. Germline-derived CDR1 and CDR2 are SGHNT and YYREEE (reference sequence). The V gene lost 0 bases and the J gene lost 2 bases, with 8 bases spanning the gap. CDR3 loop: CASSLGQGQETQYF. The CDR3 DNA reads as TGTGCCAGCAGCTTGGGGCAGGGGCAAGAGACCCAGTACTTC.

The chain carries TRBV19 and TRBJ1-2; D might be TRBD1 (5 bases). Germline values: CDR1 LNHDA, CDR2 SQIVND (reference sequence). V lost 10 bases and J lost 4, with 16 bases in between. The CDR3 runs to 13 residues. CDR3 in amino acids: CATLQGFGYGYTF. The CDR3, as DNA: TGTGCCACGTTGCAGGGCTTTGGCTATGGCTACACCTTC.

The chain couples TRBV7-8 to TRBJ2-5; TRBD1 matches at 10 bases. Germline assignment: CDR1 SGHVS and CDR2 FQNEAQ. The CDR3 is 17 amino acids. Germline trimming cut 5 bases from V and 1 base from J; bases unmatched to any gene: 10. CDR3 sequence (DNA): TGTGCCAGCAGCAAGGACAGGGGGGTATTTCCCCAAGAGACCCAGTACTTC. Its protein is CASSKDRGVFPQETQYF.

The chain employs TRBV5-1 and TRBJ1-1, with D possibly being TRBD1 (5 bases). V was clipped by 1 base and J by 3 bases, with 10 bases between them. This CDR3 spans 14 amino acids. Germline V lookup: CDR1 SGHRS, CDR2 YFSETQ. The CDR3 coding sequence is TGCGCCAGCAGCTTGACCCCCAGGGACACTGAAGCTTTCTTT. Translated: CASSLTPRDTEAFF.

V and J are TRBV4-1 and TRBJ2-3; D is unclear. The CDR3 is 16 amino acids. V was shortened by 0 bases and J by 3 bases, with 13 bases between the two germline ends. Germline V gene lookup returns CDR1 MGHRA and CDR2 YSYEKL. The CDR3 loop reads CASSQDNFVFTDTQYF. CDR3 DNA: TGCGCCAGCAGCCAAGATAATTTTGTATTTACAGATACGCAGTATTTT.

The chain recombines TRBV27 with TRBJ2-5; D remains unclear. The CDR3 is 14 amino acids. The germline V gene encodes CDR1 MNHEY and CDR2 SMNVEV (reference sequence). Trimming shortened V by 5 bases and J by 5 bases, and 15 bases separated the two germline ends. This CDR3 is CASSPSARMETQYF. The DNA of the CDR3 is TGTGCCAGCAGTCCTTCGGCTAGAATGGAGACCCAGTACTTC.

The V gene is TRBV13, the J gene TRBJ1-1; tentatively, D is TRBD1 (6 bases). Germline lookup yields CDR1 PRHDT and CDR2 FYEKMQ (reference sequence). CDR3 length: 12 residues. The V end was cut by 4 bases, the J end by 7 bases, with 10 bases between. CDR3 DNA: TGTGCCAGCAGCTCCGGACAGTTTGAAGCTTTCTTT. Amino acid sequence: CASSSGQFEAFF.

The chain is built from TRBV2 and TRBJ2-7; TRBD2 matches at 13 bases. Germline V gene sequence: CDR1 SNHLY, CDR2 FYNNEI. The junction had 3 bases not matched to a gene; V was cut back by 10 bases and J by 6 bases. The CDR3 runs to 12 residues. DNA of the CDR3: TGTGCCAAAAGACTAGCGGGAGGCGAGCAGTACGTC. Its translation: CAKRLAGGEQYV.

CDR3 in amino acids: CASRRLADTGELFF. The CDR3 DNA reads as TGCGCCAGCAGACGACTAGCGGACACCGGGGAGCTGTTTTTT. V gene TRBV5-1 combines with J gene TRBJ2-2, with 9 bases fitting TRBD2. With 5 bases clipped from V and 3 bases from J, the junction kept 2 bases outside the gene matches. From germline, CDR1 is SGHRS and CDR2 YFSETQ. The CDR3 extends over 14 amino acids. The whole variable domain, remainder taken from reference TRBV5-1 and TRBJ2-2, is KAGVTQTPRYLIKTRGQQVTLSCSPISGHRSVSWYQQTPGQGLQFLFEYFSETQRNKGNFPGRFSGRQFSNSRSEMNVSTLELGDSALYLCASRRLADTGELFFGEGSRLTVL.

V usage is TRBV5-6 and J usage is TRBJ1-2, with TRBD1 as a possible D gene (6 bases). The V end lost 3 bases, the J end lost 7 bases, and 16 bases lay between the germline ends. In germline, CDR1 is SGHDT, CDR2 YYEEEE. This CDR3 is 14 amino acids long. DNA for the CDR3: TGTGCCAGCAGCTCGGCAGGGGATGTCTCTGGCTACACCTTC. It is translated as CASSSAGDVSGYTF.

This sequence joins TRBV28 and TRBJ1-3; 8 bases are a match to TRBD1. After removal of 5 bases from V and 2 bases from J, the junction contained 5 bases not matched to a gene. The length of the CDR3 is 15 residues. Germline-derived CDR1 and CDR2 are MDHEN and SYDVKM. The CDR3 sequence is CASSRTGGTGNTIYF. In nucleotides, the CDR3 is TGTGCCAGCAGTCGCACAGGGGGAACTGGAAACACCATATATTTT. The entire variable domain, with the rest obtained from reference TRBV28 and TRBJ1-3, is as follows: DVKVTQSSRYLVKRTGEKVFLECVQDMDHENMFWYRQDPGLGLRLIYFSYDVKMKEKGDIPEGYSVSREKKERFSLILESASTNQTSMYLCASSRTGGTGNTIYFGEGSWLTVV.

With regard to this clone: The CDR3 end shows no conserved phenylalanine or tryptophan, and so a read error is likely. The CDR3 nucleotides read TGTGCCAGCAGTGAAGGGGACAGCTTCTATGGCTACACCCTC. It is translated as CASSEGDSFYGYTL. The genes are TRBV6-1 and TRBJ1-2; 7 bases line up with TRBD1. Unmatched junction bases numbered 3, after V lost 1 base and J lost 4 bases. Looked up from germline, CDR1 is MNHNS and CDR2 is SASEGT. The CDR3 has 14 residues.

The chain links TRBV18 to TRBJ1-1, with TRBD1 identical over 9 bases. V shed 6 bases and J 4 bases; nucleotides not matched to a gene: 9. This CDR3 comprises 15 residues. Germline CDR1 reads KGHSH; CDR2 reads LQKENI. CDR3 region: CASSPGQGSSTEAFF. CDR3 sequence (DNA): TGTGCCAGCTCCCCGGGACAGGGTAGCAGCACTGAAGCTTTCTTT.

In nucleotides, the CDR3 is TGCGCCAGCAGCTTAGGACTAGCAGGCAATGAGCAGTTCTTC. The encoded protein is CASSLGLAGNEQFF. The V call is TRBV5-1, the J call TRBJ2-1; TRBD2 aligns across 8 bases. Germline CDR1 reads SGHRS; CDR2 reads YFSETQ. Trimming cost V 2 bases and J 6 bases; bases outside gene matches: 4. This CDR3 is 14 amino acids long.

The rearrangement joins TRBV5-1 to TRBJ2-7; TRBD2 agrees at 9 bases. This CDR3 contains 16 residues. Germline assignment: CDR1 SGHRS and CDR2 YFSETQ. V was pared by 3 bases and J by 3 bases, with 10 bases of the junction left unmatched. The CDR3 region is CASSSEPGTSSYEQYF. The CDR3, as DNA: TGCGCCAGCAGCTCCGAGCCCGGGACTAGCAGCTACGAGCAGTACTTC.

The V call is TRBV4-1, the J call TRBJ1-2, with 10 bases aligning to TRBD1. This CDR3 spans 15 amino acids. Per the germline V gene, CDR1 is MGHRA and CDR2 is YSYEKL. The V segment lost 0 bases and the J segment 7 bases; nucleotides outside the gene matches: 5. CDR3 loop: CASSQDLGQGGGYTF. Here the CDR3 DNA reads TGCGCCAGCAGCCAAGATCTCGGACAGGGGGGTGGCTACACCTTC.

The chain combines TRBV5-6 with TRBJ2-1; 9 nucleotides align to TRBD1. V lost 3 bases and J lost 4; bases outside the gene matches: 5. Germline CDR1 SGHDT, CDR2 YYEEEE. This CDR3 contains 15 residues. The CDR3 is CASSSPGQGYNEQFF. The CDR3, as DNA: TGTGCCAGCAGCTCCCCGGGACAGGGTTACAATGAGCAGTTCTTC.

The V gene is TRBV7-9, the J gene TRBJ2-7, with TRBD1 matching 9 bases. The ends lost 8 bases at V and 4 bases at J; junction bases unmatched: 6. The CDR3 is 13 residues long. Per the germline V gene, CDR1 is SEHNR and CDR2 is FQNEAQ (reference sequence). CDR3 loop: CASSGQGWYEQYF. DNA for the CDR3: TGTGCCAGCTCAGGACAGGGGTGGTACGAGCAGTACTTC.

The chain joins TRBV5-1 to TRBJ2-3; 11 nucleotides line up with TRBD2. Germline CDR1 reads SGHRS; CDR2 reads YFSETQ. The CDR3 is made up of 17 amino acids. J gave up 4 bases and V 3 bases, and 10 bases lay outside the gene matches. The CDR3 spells CASSSHIAGGGSDTQYF. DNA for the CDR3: TGCGCCAGCAGCTCACATATAGCGGGAGGGGGATCAGATACGCAGTATTTT.

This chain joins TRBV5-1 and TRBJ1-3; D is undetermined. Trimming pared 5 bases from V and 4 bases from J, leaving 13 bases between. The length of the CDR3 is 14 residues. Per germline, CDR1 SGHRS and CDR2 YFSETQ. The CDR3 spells CASRTSTGGNTIYF. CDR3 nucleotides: TGCGCCAGCAGGACTTCAACGGGGGGAAACACCATATATTTT.

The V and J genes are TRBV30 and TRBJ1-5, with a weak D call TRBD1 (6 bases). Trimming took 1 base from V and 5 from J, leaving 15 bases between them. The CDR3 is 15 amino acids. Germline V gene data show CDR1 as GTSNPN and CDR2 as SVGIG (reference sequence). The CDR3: CAWSGFGQGHQPQHF. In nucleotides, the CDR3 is TGTGCCTGGAGTGGGTTTGGGCAGGGGCATCAGCCCCAGCATTTT.

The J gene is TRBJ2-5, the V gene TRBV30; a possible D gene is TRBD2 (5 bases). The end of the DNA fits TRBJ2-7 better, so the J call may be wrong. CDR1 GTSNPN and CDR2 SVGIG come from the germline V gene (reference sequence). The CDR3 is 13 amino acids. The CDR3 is CAWTLGVSYEQYF. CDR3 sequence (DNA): TGTGCCTGGACGCTCGGGGTTAGCTACGAGCAGTACTTC.

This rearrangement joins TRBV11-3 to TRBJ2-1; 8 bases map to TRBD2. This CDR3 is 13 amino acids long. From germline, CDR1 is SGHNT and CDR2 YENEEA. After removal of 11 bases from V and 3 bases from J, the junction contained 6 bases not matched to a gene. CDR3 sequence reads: CASRGGLYNEQFF. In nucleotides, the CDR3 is TGTGCCTCACGGGGGGGACTCTACAATGAGCAGTTCTTC. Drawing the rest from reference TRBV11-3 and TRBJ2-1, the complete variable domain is EAGVVQSPRYKIIEKKQPVAFWCNPISGHNTLYWYLQNLGQGPELLIRYENEEAVDDSQLPKDRFSAERLKGVDSTLKIQPAELGDSAVYLCASRGGLYNEQFFGPGTRLTVL.